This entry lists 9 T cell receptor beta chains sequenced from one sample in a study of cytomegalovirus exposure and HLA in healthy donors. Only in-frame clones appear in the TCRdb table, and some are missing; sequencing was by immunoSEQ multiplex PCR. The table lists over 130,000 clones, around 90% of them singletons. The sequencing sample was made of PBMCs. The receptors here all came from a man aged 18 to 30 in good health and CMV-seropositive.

For the CDR3, the DNA is TGTGCCAGCACGAACAGGGCGGGCATATATTTT. Its translation is CASTNRAGIYF. The chain uses TRBV7-2 and TRBJ1-3, with D possibly being TRBD1 (6 bases). Trimming left V 7 bases short and J 12 bases short, with 13 bases between. Germline V gives CDR1 SGHTA, CDR2 FQGNSA. There are 11 residues in the CDR3.

The chain's CDR3 is CASSGKTGKADTQYF. DNA for the CDR3: TGTGCCAGCAGCGGAAAGACAGGGAAGGCAGATACGCAGTATTTT. The chain has TRBV9 and TRBJ2-3; 7 bases map to TRBD1. This CDR3 contains 15 residues. The ends lost 3 bases at V and 4 bases at J; junction bases unmatched: 8. Germline V gene sequence: CDR1 SGDLS, CDR2 YYNGEE. Full variable domain (missing parts from reference TRBV9 and TRBJ2-3): DSGVTQTPKHLITATGQRVTLRCSPRSGDLSVYWYQQSLDQGLQFLIQYYNGEERAKGNILERFSAQQFPDLHSELNLSSLELGDSALYFCASSGKTGKADTQYFGPGTRLTVL.

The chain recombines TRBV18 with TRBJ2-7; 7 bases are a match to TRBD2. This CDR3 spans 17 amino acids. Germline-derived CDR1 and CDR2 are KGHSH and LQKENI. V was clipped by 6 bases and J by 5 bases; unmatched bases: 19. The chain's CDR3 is CASSQSTSRGGRDEQYF. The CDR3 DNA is TGTGCCAGCTCTCAGTCCACCTCAAGAGGAGGGAGGGACGAGCAGTACTTC.

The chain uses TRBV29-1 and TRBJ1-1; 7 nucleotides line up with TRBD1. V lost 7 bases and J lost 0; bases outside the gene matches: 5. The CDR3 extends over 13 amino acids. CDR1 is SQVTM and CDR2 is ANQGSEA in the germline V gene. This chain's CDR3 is CSGGQYMNTEAFF. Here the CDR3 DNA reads TGCAGCGGGGGACAGTACATGAACACTGAAGCTTTCTTT.

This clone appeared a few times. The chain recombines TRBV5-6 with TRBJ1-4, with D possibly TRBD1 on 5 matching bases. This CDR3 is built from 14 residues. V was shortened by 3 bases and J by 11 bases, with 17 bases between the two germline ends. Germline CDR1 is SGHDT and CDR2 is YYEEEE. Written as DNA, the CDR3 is TGTGCCAGCAGCTCCCGGGATGGGGGGAGGAAACTGTTTTTT. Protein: CASSSRDGGRKLFF.

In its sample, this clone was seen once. Here the CDR3 DNA reads TGTGCCAGCAAACGGGGAGCCCACACCGGGGAGCTGTTTTTT. This codes for CASKRGAHTGELFF. The chain joins TRBV2 to TRBJ2-2; the D gene is possibly TRBD2 (5 bases). Per germline, CDR1 SNHLY and CDR2 FYNNEI. V dropped 7 bases and J dropped 3 bases, with 12 bases sitting between them. CDR3 length equals 14 residues.

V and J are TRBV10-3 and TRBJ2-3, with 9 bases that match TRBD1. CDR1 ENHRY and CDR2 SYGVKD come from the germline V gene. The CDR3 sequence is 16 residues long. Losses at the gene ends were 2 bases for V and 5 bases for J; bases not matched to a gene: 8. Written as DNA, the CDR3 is TGTGCCATCAGTGAGCAGACAGGGGGGGTTAAAGATACGCAGTATTTT. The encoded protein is CAISEQTGGVKDTQYF.

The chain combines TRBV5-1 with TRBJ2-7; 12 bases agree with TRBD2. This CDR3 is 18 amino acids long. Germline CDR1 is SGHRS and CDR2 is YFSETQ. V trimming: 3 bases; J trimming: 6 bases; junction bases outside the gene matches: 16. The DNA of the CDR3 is TGCGCCAGCAGCTCGATGGGGCTCCGGACTAGCGGGACATTCGAGCAGTACTTC. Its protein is CASSSMGLRTSGTFEQYF.

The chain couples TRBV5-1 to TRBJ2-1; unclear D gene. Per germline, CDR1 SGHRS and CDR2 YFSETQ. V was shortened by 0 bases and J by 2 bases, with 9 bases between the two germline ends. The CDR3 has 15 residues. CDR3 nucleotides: TGCGCCAGCAGCTTGGTACAGACCGCCTACAATGAGCAGTTCTTC. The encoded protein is CASSLVQTAYNEQFF. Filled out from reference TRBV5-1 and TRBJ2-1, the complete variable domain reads KAGVTQTPRYLIKTRGQQVTLSCSPISGHRSVSWYQQTPGQGLQFLFEYFSETQRNKGNFPGRFSGRQFSNSRSEMNVSTLELGDSALYLCASSLVQTAYNEQFFGPGTRLTVL.